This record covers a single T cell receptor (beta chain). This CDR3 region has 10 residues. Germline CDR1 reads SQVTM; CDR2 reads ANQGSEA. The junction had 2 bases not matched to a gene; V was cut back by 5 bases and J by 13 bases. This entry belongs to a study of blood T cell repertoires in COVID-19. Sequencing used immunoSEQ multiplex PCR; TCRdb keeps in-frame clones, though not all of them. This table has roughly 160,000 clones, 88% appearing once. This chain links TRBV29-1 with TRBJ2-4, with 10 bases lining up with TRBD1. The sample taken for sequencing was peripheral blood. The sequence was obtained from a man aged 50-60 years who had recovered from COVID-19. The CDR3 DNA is TGCAGCGTTCGGGACAGGGGACAGTACTTC. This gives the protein CSVRDRGQYF.